The 5 T cell receptor beta chains below all came from one sample that was sequenced in a study of T cells after yellow fever vaccination. Via MiXCR, TCRdb re-called the 5' RACE reads, giving one row per CDR3 protein. This sample has hundreds of thousands of distinct CDR3 sequences, with about 17% found just once. Here the sequenced sample was PBMCs, taken before the yellow fever booster vaccination. The receptors were sampled from a young man who received the YFV17D yellow fever vaccine.

The chain joins TRBV4-1 to TRBJ1-6; D is uncertain. The germline V gene has CDR1 MGHRA and CDR2 YSYEKL. V was shortened by 0 bases and J by 4 bases, with 10 bases between the two germline ends. CDR3 length: 16 residues. The CDR3 here is CASSQDQPQYNSPLHF. The CDR3 DNA is TGCGCCAGCAGCCAAGACCAGCCACAGTATAATTCACCCCTCCACTTT.

The chain uses TRBV20-1 and TRBJ2-3; possibly TRBD2 for D (6 bases). The CDR3 contains 14 residues. Germline CDR1 and CDR2: DFQATT and SNEGSKA (reference sequence). V dropped 6 bases and J dropped 1 base, with 14 bases sitting between them. CDR3: CSARRGPRTDTQYF. The DNA of the CDR3 is TGCAGTGCCAGGAGGGGCCCGCGCACAGATACGCAGTATTTT.

This clonotype occurred a few times. The genes are TRBV7-9 and TRBJ2-5; D unclear. The CDR3 is 14 residues long. Looked up from germline, CDR1 is SEHNR and CDR2 is FQNEAQ (reference sequence). Trimming stripped 1 base from V and 5 bases from J, with 11 bases between. The CDR3 loop reads CASSLVFPRETQYF. CDR3 DNA sequence: TGTGCCAGCAGCTTAGTTTTTCCGAGGGAGACCCAGTACTTC.

This chain links TRBV12-3 or TRBV12-4 with TRBJ2-3; D unclear. Trimming shortened V by 3 bases and J by 2 bases, and 9 bases separated the two germline ends. This CDR3 comprises 14 residues. The CDR3 loop reads CASSFTAPTDTQYF. CDR3 DNA sequence: TGTGCCAGCAGTTTTACGGCCCCCACAGATACGCAGTATTTT.

The gene calls are TRBV12-3 or TRBV12-4 and TRBJ1-3; D ambiguous. The length of the CDR3 is 14 residues. V shed 5 bases and J shed 1 base, with 9 bases lying between them. CDR3 region: CASSARGSGNTIYF. DNA of the CDR3: TGTGCCAGCAGTGCCAGAGGTTCTGGAAACACCATATATTTT.